This T cell receptor (beta chain) is from a study of T cell responses to AZD1222 COVID-19 vaccine. Study conclusions and caveats: It should be noted that donors were predominantly white British and more often female, and clonal diversity was possibly underestimated. There were repertoire samples only from the period after the peak T cell response.

The CDR3 contains 15 residues. Germline CDR1 SGHRS, CDR2 YFSETQ. With 5 bases removed from V and 3 bases from J, the gap between germline ends came to 15 bases. About this clone: The antigen is undetermined.

The table came from immunoSEQ multiplex PCR; TCRdb's copy has only in-frame clones and leaves some out. This table has some 130,000 clones, approximately 95% appearing once. The chain joins TRBV5-1 to TRBJ2-1, with a weak D call TRBD2 (6 bases). This clonotype was sampled from an adult who received the AZD1222 COVID-19 vaccine. The sample here was peripheral blood, taken 28 days after the second AZD1222 dose. In nucleotides, the CDR3 is TGCGCCAGCAGGGAGCCTAGCGAACGCTACAATGAGCAGTTCTTC. The encoded protein is CASREPSERYNEQFF.